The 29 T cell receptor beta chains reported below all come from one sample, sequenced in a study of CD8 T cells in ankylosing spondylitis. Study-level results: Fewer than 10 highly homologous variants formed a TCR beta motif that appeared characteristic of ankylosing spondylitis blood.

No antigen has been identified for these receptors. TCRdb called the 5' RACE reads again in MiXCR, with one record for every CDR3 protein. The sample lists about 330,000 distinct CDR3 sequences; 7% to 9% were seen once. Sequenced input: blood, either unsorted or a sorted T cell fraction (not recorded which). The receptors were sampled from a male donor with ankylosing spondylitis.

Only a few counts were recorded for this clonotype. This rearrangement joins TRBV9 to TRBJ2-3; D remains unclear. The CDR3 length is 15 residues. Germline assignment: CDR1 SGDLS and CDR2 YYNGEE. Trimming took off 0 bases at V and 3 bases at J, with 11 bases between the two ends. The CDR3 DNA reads TGTGCCAGCAGCGTAGCGCCCACTGGTACAGATACGCAGTATTTT. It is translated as CASSVAPTGTDTQYF.

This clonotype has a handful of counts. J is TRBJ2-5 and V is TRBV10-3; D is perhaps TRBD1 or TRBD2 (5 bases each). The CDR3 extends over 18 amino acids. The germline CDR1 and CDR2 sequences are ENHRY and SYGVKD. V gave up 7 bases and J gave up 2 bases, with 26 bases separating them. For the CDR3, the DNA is TGTGCCATCAACGAGGGTGGGTTGGGGAGACAGATACAAGAGACCCAGTACTTC. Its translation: CAINEGGLGRQIQETQYF.

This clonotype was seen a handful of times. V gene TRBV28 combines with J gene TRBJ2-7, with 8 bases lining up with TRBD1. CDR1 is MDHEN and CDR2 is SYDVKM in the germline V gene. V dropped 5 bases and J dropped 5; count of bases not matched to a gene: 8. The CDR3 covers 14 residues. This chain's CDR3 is CASSPAGTGDEQYF. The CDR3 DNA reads TGTGCCAGCAGTCCGGCCGGGACAGGCGACGAGCAGTACTTC.

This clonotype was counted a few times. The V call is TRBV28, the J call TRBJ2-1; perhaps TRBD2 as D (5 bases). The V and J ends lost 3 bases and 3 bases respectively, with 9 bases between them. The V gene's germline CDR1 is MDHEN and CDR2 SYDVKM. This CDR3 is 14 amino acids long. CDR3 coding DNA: TGTGCCAGCAGTTTGGGGAGTAACTACAATGAGCAGTTCTTC. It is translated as CASSLGSNYNEQFF.

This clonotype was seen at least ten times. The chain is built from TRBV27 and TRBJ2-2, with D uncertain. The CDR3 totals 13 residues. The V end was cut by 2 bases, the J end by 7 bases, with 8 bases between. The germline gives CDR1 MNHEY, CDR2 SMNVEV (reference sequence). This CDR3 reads CASSLLGRGELFF. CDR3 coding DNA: TGTGCCAGCAGTTTACTGGGTCGCGGGGAGCTGTTTTTT.

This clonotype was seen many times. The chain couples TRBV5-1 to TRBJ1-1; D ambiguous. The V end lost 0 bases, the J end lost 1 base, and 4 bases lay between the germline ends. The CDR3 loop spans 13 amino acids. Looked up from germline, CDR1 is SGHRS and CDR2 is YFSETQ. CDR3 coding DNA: TGCGCCAGCAGCTTGGGGGAGAACACTGAAGCTTTCTTT. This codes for CASSLGENTEAFF.

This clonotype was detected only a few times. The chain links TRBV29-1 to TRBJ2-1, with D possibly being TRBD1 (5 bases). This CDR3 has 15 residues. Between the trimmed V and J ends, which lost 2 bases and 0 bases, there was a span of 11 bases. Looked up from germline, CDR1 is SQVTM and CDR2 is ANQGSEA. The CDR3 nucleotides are TGCAGCGTTGAATTCACAGACAGCTCCTACAATGAGCAGTTCTTC. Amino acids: CSVEFTDSSYNEQFF.

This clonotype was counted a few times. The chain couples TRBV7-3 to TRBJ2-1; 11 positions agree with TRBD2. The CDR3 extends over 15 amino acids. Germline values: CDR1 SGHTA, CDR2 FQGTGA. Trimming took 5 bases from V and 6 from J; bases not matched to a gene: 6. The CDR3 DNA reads TGTGCCAGCAGCGCGGGACTAGCGGTATTCAATGAGCAGTTCTTC. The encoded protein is CASSAGLAVFNEQFF.

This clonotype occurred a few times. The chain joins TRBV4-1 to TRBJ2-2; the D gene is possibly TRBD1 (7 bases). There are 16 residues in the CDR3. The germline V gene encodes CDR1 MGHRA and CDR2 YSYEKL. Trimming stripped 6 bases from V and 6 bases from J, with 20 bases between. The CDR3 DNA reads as TGCGCCAGCAGACCCCCGGGACAGAGGAGGGCCGGGGAGCTGTTTTTT. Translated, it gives CASRPPGQRRAGELFF.

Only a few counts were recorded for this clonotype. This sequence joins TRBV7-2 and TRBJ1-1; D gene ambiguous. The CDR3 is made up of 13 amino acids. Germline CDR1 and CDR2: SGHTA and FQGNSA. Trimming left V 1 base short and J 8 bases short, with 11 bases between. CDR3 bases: TGTGCCAGCAGCTTAGTCGTGGGCCTAGAAGCTTTCTTT. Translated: CASSLVVGLEAFF.

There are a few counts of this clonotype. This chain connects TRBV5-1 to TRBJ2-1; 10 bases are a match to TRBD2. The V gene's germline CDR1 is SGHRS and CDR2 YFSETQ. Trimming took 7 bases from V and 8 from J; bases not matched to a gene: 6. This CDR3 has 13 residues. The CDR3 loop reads CASSGLASDEQFF. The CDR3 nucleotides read TGCGCCAGCTCGGGACTAGCGTCCGATGAGCAGTTCTTC.

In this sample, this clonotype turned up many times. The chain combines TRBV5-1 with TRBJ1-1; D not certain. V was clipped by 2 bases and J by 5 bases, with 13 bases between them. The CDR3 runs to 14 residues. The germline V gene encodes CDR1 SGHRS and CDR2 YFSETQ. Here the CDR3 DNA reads TGCGCCAGCAGCTTCGGCGGTTCGGGGACTGAAGCTTTCTTT. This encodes CASSFGGSGTEAFF.

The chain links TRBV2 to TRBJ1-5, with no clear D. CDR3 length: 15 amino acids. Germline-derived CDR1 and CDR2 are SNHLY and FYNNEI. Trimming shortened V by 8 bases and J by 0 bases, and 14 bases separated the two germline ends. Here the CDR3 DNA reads TGTGCCAGCTCTGGAAGGAGGAGTAGCAATCAGCCCCAGCATTTT. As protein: CASSGRRSSNQPQHF.

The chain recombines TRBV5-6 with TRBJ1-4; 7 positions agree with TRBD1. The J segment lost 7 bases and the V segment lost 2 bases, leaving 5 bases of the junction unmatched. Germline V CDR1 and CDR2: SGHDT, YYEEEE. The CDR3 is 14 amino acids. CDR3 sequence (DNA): TGTGCCAGCAGCTTAAAGACAGGGACTGAAAAACTGTTTTTT. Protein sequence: CASSLKTGTEKLFF.

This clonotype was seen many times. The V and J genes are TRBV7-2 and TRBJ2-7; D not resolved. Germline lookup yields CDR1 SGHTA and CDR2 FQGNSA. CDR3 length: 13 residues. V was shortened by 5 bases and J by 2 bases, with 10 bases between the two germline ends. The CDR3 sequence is CASSTLGPYEQYF. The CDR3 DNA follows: TGTGCCAGCAGCACCCTTGGGCCCTACGAGCAGTACTTC.

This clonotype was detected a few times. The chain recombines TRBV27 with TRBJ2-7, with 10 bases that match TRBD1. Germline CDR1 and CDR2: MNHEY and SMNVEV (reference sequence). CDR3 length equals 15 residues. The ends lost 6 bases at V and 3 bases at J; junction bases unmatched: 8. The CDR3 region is CASRPSGTGVYEQYF. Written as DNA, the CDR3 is TGTGCCAGCAGACCGTCCGGGACAGGGGTCTACGAGCAGTACTTC.

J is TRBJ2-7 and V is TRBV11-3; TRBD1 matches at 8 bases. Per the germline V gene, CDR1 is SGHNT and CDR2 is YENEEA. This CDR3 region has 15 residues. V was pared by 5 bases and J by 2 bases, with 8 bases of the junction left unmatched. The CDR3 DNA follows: TGTGCCAGCAGCAAGCCCCCGGGACAGGCCTACGAGCAGTACTTC. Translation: CASSKPPGQAYEQYF. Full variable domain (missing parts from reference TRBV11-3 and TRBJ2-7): EAGVVQSPRYKIIEKKQPVAFWCNPISGHNTLYWYLQNLGQGPELLIRYENEEAVDDSQLPKDRFSAERLKGVDSTLKIQPAELGDSAVYLCASSKPPGQAYEQYFGPGTRLTVT.

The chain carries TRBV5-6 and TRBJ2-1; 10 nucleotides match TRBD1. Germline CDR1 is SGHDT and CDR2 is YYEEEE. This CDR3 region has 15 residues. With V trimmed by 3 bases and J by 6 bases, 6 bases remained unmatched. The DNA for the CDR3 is TGTGCCAGCAGCTCCCGGGACAGGGGCCTCAATGAGCAGTTCTTC. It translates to CASSSRDRGLNEQFF.

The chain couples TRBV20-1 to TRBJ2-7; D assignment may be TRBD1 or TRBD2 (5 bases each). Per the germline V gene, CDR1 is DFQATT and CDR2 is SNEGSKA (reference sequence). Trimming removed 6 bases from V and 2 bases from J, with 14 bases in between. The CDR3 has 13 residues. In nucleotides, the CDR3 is TGCAGTGCACTCTATGGGGGAACCTACGAGCAGTACTTC. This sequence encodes CSALYGGTYEQYF.

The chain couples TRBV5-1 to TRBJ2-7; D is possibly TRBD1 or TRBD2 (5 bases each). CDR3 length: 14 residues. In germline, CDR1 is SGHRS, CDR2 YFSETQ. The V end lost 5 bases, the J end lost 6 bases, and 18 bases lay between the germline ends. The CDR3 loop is CASRETPGLLEQYF. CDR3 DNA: TGCGCCAGCAGAGAGACCCCGGGGCTTCTCGAGCAGTACTTC.

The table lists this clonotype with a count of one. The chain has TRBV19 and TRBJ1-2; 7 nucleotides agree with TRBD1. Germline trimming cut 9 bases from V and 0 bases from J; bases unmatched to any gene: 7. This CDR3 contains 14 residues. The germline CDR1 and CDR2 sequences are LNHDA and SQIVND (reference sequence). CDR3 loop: CASRQGYSNYGYTF. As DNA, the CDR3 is TGTGCCAGCCGACAGGGTTATTCTAACTATGGCTACACCTTC.

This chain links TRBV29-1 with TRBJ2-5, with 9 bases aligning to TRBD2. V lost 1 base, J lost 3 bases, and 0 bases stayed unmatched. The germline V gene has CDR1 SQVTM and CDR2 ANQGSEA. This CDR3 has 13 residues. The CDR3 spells CSVEVAGEETQYF. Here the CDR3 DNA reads TGCAGCGTTGAAGTAGCGGGAGAAGAGACCCAGTACTTC. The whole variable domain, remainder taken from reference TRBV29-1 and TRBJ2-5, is SAVISQKPSRDICQRGTSLTIQCQVDSQVTMMFWYRQQPGQSLTLIATANQGSEATYESGFVIDKFPISRPNLTFSTLTVSNMSPEDSSIYLCSVEVAGEETQYFGPGTRLLVL.

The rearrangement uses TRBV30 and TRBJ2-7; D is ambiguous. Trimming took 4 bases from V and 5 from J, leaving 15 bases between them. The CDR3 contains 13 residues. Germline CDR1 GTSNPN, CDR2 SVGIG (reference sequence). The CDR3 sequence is CAWTSSRTHEQYF. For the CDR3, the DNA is TGTGCCTGGACGAGTTCTCGGACCCACGAGCAGTACTTC. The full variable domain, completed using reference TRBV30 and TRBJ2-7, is SQTIHQWPATLVQPVGSPLSLECTVEGTSNPNLYWYRQAAGRGLQLLFYSVGIGQISSEVPQNLSASRPQDRQFILSSKKLLLSDSGFYLCAWTSSRTHEQYFGPGTRLTVT.

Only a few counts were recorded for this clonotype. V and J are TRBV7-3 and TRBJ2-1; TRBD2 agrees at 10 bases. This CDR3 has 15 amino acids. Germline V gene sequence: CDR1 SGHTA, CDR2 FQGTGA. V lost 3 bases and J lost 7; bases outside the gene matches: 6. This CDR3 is CASSLVAGGGNEQFF. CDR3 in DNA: TGTGCCAGCAGCTTGGTAGCGGGAGGCGGGAATGAGCAGTTCTTC. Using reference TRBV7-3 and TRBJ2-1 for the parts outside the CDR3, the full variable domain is GAGVSQTPSNKVTEKGKYVELRCDPISGHTALYWYRQSLGQGPEFLIYFQGTGAADDSGLPNDRFFAVRPEGSVSTLKIQRTERGDSAVYLCASSLVAGGGNEQFFGPGTRLTVL.

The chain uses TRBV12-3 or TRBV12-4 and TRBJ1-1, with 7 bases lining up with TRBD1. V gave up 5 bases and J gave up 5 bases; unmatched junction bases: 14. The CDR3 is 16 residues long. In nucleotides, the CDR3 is TGTGCCAGCAGTCCCAGGGGGTACAGGGGAAATACTGAAGCTTTCTTT. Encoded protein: CASSPRGYRGNTEAFF.

The CDR3 region is CASSLRMGLTNTEAFF. CDR3 nucleotides: TGTGCCAGCAGCTTACGAATGGGGCTCACGAACACTGAAGCTTTCTTT. J is TRBJ1-1 and V is TRBV7-9; tentatively, D is TRBD1 (5 bases). The ends were cut back, 2 bases at V and 1 base at J, with 14 bases in the middle. The germline CDR1 and CDR2 sequences are SEHNR and FQNEAQ (reference sequence). This CDR3 comprises 16 residues.

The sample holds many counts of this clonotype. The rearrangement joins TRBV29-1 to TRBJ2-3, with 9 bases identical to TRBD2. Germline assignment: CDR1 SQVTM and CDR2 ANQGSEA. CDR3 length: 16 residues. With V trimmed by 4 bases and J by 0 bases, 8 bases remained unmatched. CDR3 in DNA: TGCAGCGTTGGTGCGACTAGCGGCGCTAGCACAGATACGCAGTATTTT. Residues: CSVGATSGASTDTQYF.

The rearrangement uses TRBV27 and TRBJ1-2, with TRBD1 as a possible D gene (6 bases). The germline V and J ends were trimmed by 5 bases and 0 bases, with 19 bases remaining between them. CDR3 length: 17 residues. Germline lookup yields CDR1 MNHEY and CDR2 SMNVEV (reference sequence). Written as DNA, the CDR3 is TGTGCCAGCAGTCCTCCCCCGGGGGCACGGGCTAACTATGGCTACACCTTC. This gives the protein CASSPPPGARANYGYTF.

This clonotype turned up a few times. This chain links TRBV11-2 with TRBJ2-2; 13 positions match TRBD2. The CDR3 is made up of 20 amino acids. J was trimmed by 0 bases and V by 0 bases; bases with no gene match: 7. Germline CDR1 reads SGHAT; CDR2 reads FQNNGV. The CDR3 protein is CASSLELGLAGEPNTGELFF. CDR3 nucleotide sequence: TGTGCCAGCAGCTTAGAGCTCGGACTAGCGGGAGAGCCGAACACCGGGGAGCTGTTTTTT.